This TCR beta chain was identified during a study of T cell responses to AZD1222 COVID-19 vaccine. General study results and limits: Breadth and depth of Spike-specific TCRs rose after two AZD1222 doses. The donors showed a predominance of white British ancestry and of females, with possible underestimation of clonal diversity.

The ends were cut back, 0 bases at V and 3 bases at J, with 17 bases in the middle. Germline values: CDR1 SGHRS, CDR2 YFSETQ. This CDR3 comprises 17 residues. Repertoires were generated with immunoSEQ multiplex PCR, while TCRdb's copy carries only in-frame clones and drops some. The sample contains about 200,000 clones, 90% to 95% of which appear only once. With regard to this clone: As yet, its antigen is unknown.

This sequence was found in an adult who received the AZD1222 COVID-19 vaccine. The chain combines TRBV5-1 with TRBJ2-3; D gene ambiguous. The sample here was peripheral blood, taken 28 days after the second AZD1222 dose. The CDR3 coding sequence is TGCGCCAGCAGCTTGGCGGGTCCCAGTCAGGTAACAGATACGCAGTATTTT. Translating gives CASSLAGPSQVTDTQYF.